The clone carrying this TCR beta chain occurred many times. The germline CDR1 and CDR2 sequences are SGHVS and FQNEAQ. This CDR3 has 17 residues. V was pared by 0 bases and J by 2 bases, with 16 bases between. The library was built from about 400 ng RNA with molecular barcoded adaptors for alpha/delta and beta/gamma chains. TCRdb re-analysed the reads in MiXCR, keeping a single row per CDR3 protein. The table records 50,000 or so distinct CDR3 sequences, 9% to 15% of them present only once. The data were taken from a study of read filtering for tumor transcriptome and immune sequencing. Overall study context: Transcriptome libraries were built from DNase-treated RNA.

The J gene is TRBJ1-1, the V gene TRBV7-8, with no clear D. The clonotype was recovered from a donor aged 40 or over with multiple myeloma. The sequencing sample was made of a population of CD138-negative cells sorted from bone marrow. In DNA, the CDR3 is TGTGCCAGCAGCTTAGCTAACATTTGGCGGGGTAACACTGAAGCTTTCTTT. Translation gives CASSLANIWRGNTEAFF.